Detailed here is one TCR beta chain. Its matching antigen is unknown. The sample originates from a study of cytomegalovirus exposure and HLA in healthy donors. PCR primers comprised 60 Vbeta and 13 Jbeta primers. Only in-frame clones appear in the TCRdb table, and some are missing; sequencing was by immunoSEQ multiplex PCR. The profile shows some 180,000 clones, around 73% of them singletons. Trimming removed 0 bases at V and 3 bases at J, with 14 bases between. The CDR3 runs to 16 residues. The germline V gene encodes CDR1 SGDLS and CDR2 YYNGEE. Study results and caveats: Across donors, presence/absence analyses took sequencing depth to be roughly uniform. The investigators catalogued 150 to 200 TCR beta chains as cytomegalovirus-associated.

The chain links TRBV9 to TRBJ2-3; possibly TRBD1 for D (7 bases). The TCR sequence derives from a woman younger than 30 in good health and CMV-seropositive. Sequences were obtained from PBMCs. DNA of the CDR3: TGTGCCAGCAGCGTAGCTCTGTCAGGGGGGACAGATACGCAGTATTTT. Amino acid sequence: CASSVALSGGTDTQYF.